The clone carrying this T cell receptor (beta chain) was recorded only once. Measured with immunoSEQ multiplex PCR; TCRdb has only the in-frame clones, and not every one. Counted here are a few hundred thousand clones, 90% occurring once; the ten biggest clones make up roughly 1%. From germline, CDR1 is SNHLY and CDR2 FYNNEI. Losses at the gene ends were 1 base for V and 6 bases for J; bases not matched to a gene: 2. This CDR3 spans 14 amino acids. The data are from a study of blood T cell repertoires in COVID-19. Turning to the study itself: T cells, B-cell-depleted T cells, or PBMCs provided the cDNA or gDNA that served as material.

The V gene is TRBV2, the J gene TRBJ1-4; 7 nucleotides agree with TRBD1. This receptor was taken from a woman in her thirties or forties with COVID-19, enrolled during active disease. Material: peripheral blood. For the CDR3, the DNA is TGTGCCAGCAGTGAAGGCAGGGGGTATGAAAAACTGTTTTTT. It is translated as CASSEGRGYEKLFF. The variable domain in full, completed from reference TRBV2 and TRBJ1-4, reads EPEVTQTPSHQVTQMGQEVILRCVPISNHLYFYWYRQILGQKVEFLVSFYNNEISEKSEIFDDQFSVERPDGSNFTLKIRSTKLEDSAMYFCASSEGRGYEKLFFGSGTQLSVL.